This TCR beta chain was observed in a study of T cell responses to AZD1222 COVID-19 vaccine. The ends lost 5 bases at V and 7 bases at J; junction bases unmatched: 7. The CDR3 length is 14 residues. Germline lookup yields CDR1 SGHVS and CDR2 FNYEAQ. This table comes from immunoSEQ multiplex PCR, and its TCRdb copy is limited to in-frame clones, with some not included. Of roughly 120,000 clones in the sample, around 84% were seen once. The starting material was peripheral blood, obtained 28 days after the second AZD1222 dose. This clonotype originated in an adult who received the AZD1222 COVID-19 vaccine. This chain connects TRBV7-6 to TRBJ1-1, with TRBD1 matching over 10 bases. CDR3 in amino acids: CASSGGDRGYEAFF. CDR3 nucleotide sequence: TGTGCCAGCAGCGGCGGGGACAGGGGATATGAAGCTTTCTTT.